The sequence of this TCR beta chain was determined in a study of response to subunit inactivated influenza vaccine. TCRdb analysed the RT-PCR reads with MiXCR anew, one entry per CDR3 protein. The table shows under 550,000 distinct CDR3 sequences, with under 8.5% occurring only once. This clonotype was recorded many times. CDR1 and CDR2 (germline): SEHNR, FQNEAQ (reference sequence). This CDR3 spans 13 amino acids. J was trimmed by 5 bases and V by 7 bases; bases with no gene match: 4. This clonotype was obtained from a man between 45 and 75 years old who received an inactivated influenza vaccine. The source material was PBMCs from blood, sampled around 2 years after vaccination. This chain joins TRBV7-9 and TRBJ1-1, with 10 bases aligning to TRBD1. Here the CDR3 reads CASIGQGGTEAFF. In nucleotides, the CDR3 is TGTGCCAGCATTGGACAGGGGGGGACTGAAGCTTTCTTT.